What follows are 22 T cell receptor beta chains derived from one specimen sequenced in a study of shared clonotypes between healthy human individuals. Sequencing was performed with immunoSEQ multiplex PCR; in TCRdb, only in-frame clones are kept and a portion is missing. Found here are approximately 700,000 clones, roughly 72% of them singletons; the top ten hold more than 1.5%. The specimen sequenced was memory CD4+ T cells sorted from blood. Subset in this sample: CD45RA-negative fraction. All receptors derive from a woman under 40 in good health.

This chain connects TRBV28 to TRBJ2-5; either TRBD1 or TRBD2 may fit D (5 bases each). The length of the CDR3 is 13 residues. The germline V gene has CDR1 MDHEN and CDR2 SYDVKM. Trimming stripped 2 bases from V and 5 bases from J, with 9 bases between. The CDR3: CASSLAGTETQYF. The CDR3 nucleotides are TGTGCCAGCAGTTTAGCAGGGACCGAGACCCAGTACTTC.

This chain uses TRBV7-9 with TRBJ2-1; the D gene is possibly TRBD1 (6 bases). CDR3 length equals 12 residues. The germline V and J ends were trimmed by 6 bases and 5 bases, with 8 bases remaining between them. CDR1 and CDR2 (germline): SEHNR, FQNEAQ (reference sequence). The CDR3 bases are TGTGCCAGCAGACAGGGACACAATGAGCAGTTCTTC. It yields the protein CASRQGHNEQFF.

This clone appeared many times. This chain joins TRBV21-1 and TRBJ1-2; the listed D gene, TRBD1, was not tested against the DNA. TRBV21-1 is marked as a pseudogene. This CDR3 has 12 residues. Here the CDR3 DNA reads TGTGCCAGCGGGGCGGACCCCACAGGCTACACCTTC. This sequence encodes CASGADPTGYTF.

This clone was detected once. The CDR3 reads CASTRGGEGLTEQFF. In DNA, the CDR3 is TGCGCCAGCACTAGAGGGGGGGAGGGCCTGACTGAGCAGTTCTTC. The J gene is TRBJ2-1, the V gene TRBV10-2, with D possibly TRBD2 on 7 matching bases. CDR3 length: 15 residues. V was clipped by 7 bases and J by 9 bases, with 22 bases between them. The V gene's germline CDR1 is WSHSY and CDR2 SAAADI.

CDR3 in amino acids: CASAQGDEQFF. In nucleotides, the CDR3 is TGTGCCAGCGCCCAAGGCGATGAGCAGTTCTTC. This rearrangement joins TRBV7-9 to TRBJ2-1; D is undetermined. This CDR3 spans 11 amino acids. Looked up from germline, CDR1 is SEHNR and CDR2 is FQNEAQ (reference sequence). V was cut by 8 bases and J by 8 bases, with 10 bases left in between.

The V and J genes are TRBV10-1 and TRBJ2-2; D not resolved. Germline CDR1 and CDR2: WNHNN and SYGVQD (reference sequence). The CDR3 spans 14 residues. V lost 6 bases and J 0 bases, leaving 8 bases between the germline ends. Written as DNA, the CDR3 is TGCGCCAGCAGGAAGGCGGCGAACACCGGGGAGCTGTTTTTT. Protein: CASRKAANTGELFF.

The V gene is TRBV6-5, the J gene TRBJ1-5, with a weak D call TRBD1 (5 bases). Germline V gene sequence: CDR1 MNHEY, CDR2 SVGAGI. V was trimmed by 6 bases and J by 6 bases, leaving 18 bases between them. This CDR3 comprises 15 residues. Written as DNA, the CDR3 is TGTGCCAGCAGCCCGGAACGGGACGCAATTCAGCCCCAGCATTTT. Its protein product is CASSPERDAIQPQHF.

The V call is TRBV28, the J call TRBJ2-7, with D perhaps matching TRBD1 (6 bases). V was clipped by 5 bases and J by 3 bases, with 17 bases between them. The CDR3 is made up of 15 amino acids. Germline V gives CDR1 MDHEN, CDR2 SYDVKM. CDR3 loop: CASSQGGRQVYEQYF. The CDR3 nucleotides read TGTGCCAGCAGTCAAGGTGGTCGACAGGTCTACGAGCAGTACTTC. Variable domain in full (rest from reference TRBV28 and TRBJ2-7): DVKVTQSSRYLVKRTGEKVFLECVQDMDHENMFWYRQDPGLGLRLIYFSYDVKMKEKGDIPEGYSVSREKKERFSLILESASTNQTSMYLCASSQGGRQVYEQYFGPGTRLTVT.

This CDR3 reads CASSRLAPERSSYNEQFF. In DNA form, the CDR3 reads TGTGCCAGCAGCCGACTAGCTCCTGAAAGGAGCTCCTACAATGAGCAGTTCTTC. The chain is built from TRBV11-2 and TRBJ2-1; 7 bases map to TRBD2. Germline-derived CDR1 and CDR2 are SGHAT and FQNNGV. This CDR3 has 18 residues. With 5 bases clipped from V and 0 bases from J, the junction kept 13 bases outside the gene matches.

The genes are TRBV7-8 and TRBJ2-2; D is possibly TRBD1 (6 bases). The CDR3 is 16 residues long. V gave up 3 bases and J gave up 8 bases, with 19 bases separating them. CDR1 and CDR2 (germline): SGHVS, FQNEAQ. The CDR3 bases are TGTGCCAGCAGCTTCCGACAGGATCGAGGAGCAGGGGAGCTGTTTTTT. Translation: CASSFRQDRGAGELFF.

The CDR3 DNA follows: TGTGCCAGCAGACCGACAGAGAACTATGGCTACACCTTC. It encodes CASRPTENYGYTF. The chain recombines TRBV28 with TRBJ1-2; a weak D match, TRBD1 (5 bases). Trimming removed 6 bases from V and 2 bases from J, with 10 bases in between. CDR3 length equals 13 residues. Looked up from germline, CDR1 is MDHEN and CDR2 is SYDVKM.

The genes are TRBV11-1 and TRBJ2-5, with D tentatively TRBD1 or TRBD2 (5 bases each). The CDR3 has 13 amino acids. The ends were cut back, 1 base at V and 7 bases at J, with 10 bases in the middle. Per germline, CDR1 SGHAT and CDR2 FQDESV (reference sequence). CDR3 amino acids: CASSLVNGGTQYF. The CDR3 nucleotides read TGTGCCAGCAGCTTAGTGAATGGGGGGACCCAGTACTTC.

This clone was detected only once. The CDR3 nucleotides are TGTGCCAGCAGTTACTCTGGGACACGTAGCACAGATACGCAGTATTTT. Its protein product is CASSYSGTRSTDTQYF. The J gene is TRBJ2-3, the V gene TRBV6-6, with D maybe TRBD1 (6 bases). Germline lookup yields CDR1 MNHNY and CDR2 SVGAGI (reference sequence). Trimming pared 0 bases from V and 0 bases from J, leaving 10 bases between. The CDR3 spans 16 residues.

The V gene is TRBV5-6, the J gene TRBJ2-5, with a tentative D call TRBD1 (5 bases). This CDR3 is 14 amino acids long. The germline CDR1 and CDR2 sequences are SGHDT and YYEEEE. V gave up 1 base and J gave up 2 bases, with 9 bases separating them. The CDR3 DNA follows: TGTGCCAGCAGCTTGACTGGGGCGCAAGAGACCCAGTACTTC. Translating gives CASSLTGAQETQYF. Full variable domain (missing parts from reference TRBV5-6 and TRBJ2-5): DAGVTQSPTHLIKTRGQQVTLRCSPKSGHDTVSWYQQALGQGPQFIFQYYEEEERQRGNFPDRFSGHQFPNYSSELNVNALLLGDSALYLCASSLTGAQETQYFGPGTRLLVL.

This chain links TRBV5-6 with TRBJ2-7; no clear D gene. The CDR3 is 13 residues long. V lost 1 base to trimming and J lost 3 bases, with 8 bases between them. Per the germline V gene, CDR1 is SGHDT and CDR2 is YYEEEE. For the CDR3, the DNA is TGTGCCAGCAGCTTGAATGAGTACTACGAGCAGTACTTC. Protein: CASSLNEYYEQYF.

This chain connects TRBV4-1 to TRBJ2-3; 7 nucleotides line up with TRBD2. There are 17 residues in the CDR3. V dropped 0 bases and J dropped 2; count of bases not matched to a gene: 8. The germline CDR1 and CDR2 sequences are MGHRA and YSYEKL. The CDR3 nucleotides read TGCGCCAGCAGCCAAGAGGGGCTAGCGGATATCACAGATACGCAGTATTTT. This gives the protein CASSQEGLADITDTQYF.

This clone was seen repeatedly, ten times or more. The chain's CDR3 is CATPRGLNTGELFF. DNA of the CDR3: TGTGCCACCCCGAGGGGATTGAACACCGGGGAGCTGTTTTTT. The chain has TRBV21-1 and TRBJ2-2. TRBV21-1 is labeled a pseudogene. This CDR3 spans 14 amino acids.

This clone showed up many times. V usage is TRBV4-2 and J usage is TRBJ2-5; 12 positions match TRBD1. The CDR3 has 15 residues. Germline-derived CDR1 and CDR2 are LGHNA and YNFKEQ. After removal of 1 base from V and 5 bases from J, the junction contained 2 bases not matched to a gene. The CDR3 reads CASSQGGTGGETQYF. In DNA form, the CDR3 reads TGTGCCAGCAGCCAAGGGGGGACAGGGGGCGAGACCCAGTACTTC.

The genes are TRBV11-1 and TRBJ2-7, with TRBD1 as a possible D gene (5 bases). Germline-derived CDR1 and CDR2 are SGHAT and FQDESV (reference sequence). Trimming removed 3 bases from V and 2 bases from J, with 11 bases in between. The CDR3 totals 14 residues. Written as DNA, the CDR3 is TGTGCCAGCAGCTTTGACAGACTGACCTACGAGCAGTACTTC. This codes for CASSFDRLTYEQYF.

V gene TRBV9 combines with J gene TRBJ2-1, with a tentative D call TRBD2 (6 bases). CDR1 SGDLS and CDR2 YYNGEE come from the germline V gene. V was clipped by 0 bases and J by 3 bases, with 13 bases between them. This CDR3 is built from 16 residues. The CDR3: CASSVVVSGNYNEQFF. CDR3 nucleotides: TGTGCCAGCAGCGTAGTTGTTAGCGGTAACTACAATGAGCAGTTCTTC.

V gene TRBV5-1 combines with J gene TRBJ1-2, with a weak D call TRBD1 (5 bases). From germline, CDR1 is SGHRS and CDR2 YFSETQ. The CDR3 length is 15 residues. V lost 3 bases and J 3 bases, leaving 15 bases between the germline ends. CDR3 sequence: CASSSPREGDYGYTF. DNA of the CDR3: TGCGCCAGCAGCTCCCCCAGGGAAGGGGACTATGGCTACACCTTC.

The chain is built from TRBV2 and TRBJ2-7, with D hard to call. The CDR3 length is 17 residues. Germline-derived CDR1 and CDR2 are SNHLY and FYNNEI. V was pared by 3 bases and J by 0 bases, with 18 bases between. Here the CDR3 DNA reads TGTGCCAGCAGTGACCCGTCACGATACCTTAGCTCCTACGAGCAGTACTTC. It translates to CASSDPSRYLSSYEQYF.